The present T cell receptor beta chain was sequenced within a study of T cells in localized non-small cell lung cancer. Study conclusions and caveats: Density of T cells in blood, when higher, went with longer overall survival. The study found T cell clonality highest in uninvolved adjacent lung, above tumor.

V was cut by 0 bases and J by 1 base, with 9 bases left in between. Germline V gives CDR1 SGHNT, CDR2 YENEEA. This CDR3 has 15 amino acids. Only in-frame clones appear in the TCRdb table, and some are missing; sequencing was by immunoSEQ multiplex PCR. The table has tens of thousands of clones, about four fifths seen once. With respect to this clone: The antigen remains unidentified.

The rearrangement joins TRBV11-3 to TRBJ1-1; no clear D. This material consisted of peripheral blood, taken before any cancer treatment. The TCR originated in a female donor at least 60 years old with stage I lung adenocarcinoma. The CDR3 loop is CASSLERAGNTEAFF. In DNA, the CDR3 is TGTGCCAGCAGCTTAGAGCGGGCCGGGAACACTGAAGCTTTCTTT.